This T cell receptor beta chain derives from a study of PD-1 blockade in classical Hodgkin lymphoma. Overall study results and limits: Newly diagnosed patients reportedly had lower baseline TCR diversity than healthy donors. Newly diagnosed and completely responding patients shared comparable baseline diversity. Sources of repertoire differences remain undefined, possibly disease activity or prior therapy.

TCRdb's table, derived via immunoSEQ multiplex PCR, lists solely in-frame clones and lacks some. The table lists around 25,000 clones, roughly 80% of them singletons. Notes on this clone: Its antigen is undetermined. The junction departs from germline at one end; a sequencing error may be responsible.

Every patient was affected by relapse after autologous stem cell transplantation, while exposure to brentuximab vedotin was not uniform. Patients' outcomes at their best amounted to complete response, partial response or progressive disease. Sequencing used peripheral blood mononuclear cells (PBMCs), obtained at baseline. The clonotype originates from a human donor with classical Hodgkin lymphoma.

The DNA for the CDR3 is TGTGCCAGTAGATTAGTACAGGGCAACCAGCCCCAGCATTTT. It yields the protein CASRLVQGNQPQHF. The chain has TRBV19 and TRBJ1-5; D may be TRBD1 (6 bases). CDR3 length equals 14 residues. CDR1 is LNHDA and CDR2 is SQIVND in the germline V gene (reference sequence).